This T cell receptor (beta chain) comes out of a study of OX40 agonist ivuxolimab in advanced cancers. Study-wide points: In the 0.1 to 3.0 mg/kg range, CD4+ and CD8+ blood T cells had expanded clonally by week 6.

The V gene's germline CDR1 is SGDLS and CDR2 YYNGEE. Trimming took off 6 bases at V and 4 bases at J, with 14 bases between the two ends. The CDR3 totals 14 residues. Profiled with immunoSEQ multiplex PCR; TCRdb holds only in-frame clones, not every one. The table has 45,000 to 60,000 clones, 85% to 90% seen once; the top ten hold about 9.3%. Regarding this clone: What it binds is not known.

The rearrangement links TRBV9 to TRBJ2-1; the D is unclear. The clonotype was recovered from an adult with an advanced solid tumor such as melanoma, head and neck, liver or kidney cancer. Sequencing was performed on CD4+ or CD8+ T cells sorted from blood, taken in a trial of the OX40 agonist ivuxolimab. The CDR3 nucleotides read TGTGCCAGCACCCTAACCAGTGGGTACAATGAGCAGTTCTTC. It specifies CASTLTSGYNEQFF.